Each of the 27 T cell receptor beta chains below was sequenced from the same sample in a study of Graves' ophthalmopathy and Graves' hyperthyroidism. Amplification targeted the TCR beta CDR3 regions, with RNA transcripts as the source material. The first-round RT-PCR employed HTBI primers together with the Qiagen OneStep RT-PCR kit. A multiplex PCR was then performed as the second round. TCRdb processed the multiplex PCR reads anew with MiXCR; each CDR3 protein has one entry. The sample lists about 390,000 distinct CDR3 sequences, roughly 15% seen once, with approximately 7% in the top ten. Specimen: peripheral blood. Source of these receptors: a woman younger than 35 with stable Graves' hyperthyroidism.

This clonotype was picked up a small number of times. This chain connects TRBV7-2 to TRBJ1-5, with 9 bases fitting TRBD1. The germline V gene has CDR1 SGHTA and CDR2 FQGNSA. The CDR3 extends over 18 amino acids. Germline trimming cut 0 bases from V and 5 bases from J; bases unmatched to any gene: 11. CDR3 sequence reads: CASSLATWTGASDQPQHF. The CDR3 DNA follows: TGTGCCAGCAGCTTAGCTACCTGGACAGGGGCGTCGGATCAGCCCCAGCATTTT.

This clonotype was recorded at least ten times. V is TRBV19 and J is TRBJ1-5, with D uncertain. The V gene lost 5 bases and the J gene lost 3 bases, with 11 bases spanning the gap. The CDR3 extends over 14 amino acids. Per the germline V gene, CDR1 is LNHDA and CDR2 is SQIVND (reference sequence). CDR3 in amino acids: CASSFDANNQPQHF. Here the CDR3 DNA reads TGTGCCAGTAGTTTTGACGCAAACAATCAGCCCCAGCATTTT.

The chain employs TRBV10-3 and TRBJ2-7; D is possibly TRBD1 (5 bases). Germline lookup yields CDR1 ENHRY and CDR2 SYGVKD. The length of the CDR3 is 16 residues. V lost 0 bases and J 0 bases, leaving 12 bases between the germline ends. CDR3 DNA sequence: TGTGCCATCAGTGAGTCGATACAGGCCTACTCCTACGAGCAGTACTTC. Encoded protein: CAISESIQAYSYEQYF.

This clonotype was detected many times. The rearrangement links TRBV6-2 or TRBV6-3 to TRBJ2-2; unclear D gene. The CDR3 loop spans 15 amino acids. CDR1 is MNHEY, CDR2 SVGEGT, per germline. Deletions cut 4 bases from V and 0 bases from J, with 9 bases between. CDR3 sequence reads: CASSLLGTNTGELFF. In nucleotides, the CDR3 is TGTGCCAGCAGTTTACTGGGAACGAACACCGGGGAGCTGTTTTTT.

This clonotype occurred many times. The genes are TRBV7-3 and TRBJ1-1, with a tentative D call TRBD1 (5 bases). Germline V CDR1 and CDR2: SGHTA, FQGTGA. The CDR3 runs to 13 residues. V lost 4 bases and J 6 bases, leaving 12 bases between the germline ends. The CDR3 region is CASSYRLEAEAFF. In DNA, the CDR3 is TGTGCCAGCAGCTACAGGCTGGAGGCTGAAGCTTTCTTT.

This clonotype has more than one count but fewer than ten. An end of the junction does not agree with germline; a read error may underlie this. V is TRBV2 and J is TRBJ2-2; a weak D match, TRBD2 (5 bases). The CDR3 has 15 amino acids. Germline-derived CDR1 and CDR2 are SNHLY and FYNNEI. CDR3 in amino acids: CASSEAPVITGEPFF. Here the CDR3 DNA reads TGTGCCAGCAGTGAAGCGCCAGTGATCACCGGGGAGCCGTTTTTT. The variable domain in full, completed from reference TRBV2 and TRBJ2-2, reads EPEVTQTPSHQVTQMGQEVILRCVPISNHLYFYWYRQILGQKVEFLVSFYNNEISEKSEIFDDQFSVERPDGSNFTLKIRSTKLEDSAMYFCASSEAPVITGEPFFGEGSRLTVL.

In its sample, this clonotype was seen many times. V is TRBV10-3 and J is TRBJ2-5; the D gene is possibly TRBD2 (6 bases). There are 14 residues in the CDR3. V lost 5 bases to trimming and J lost 6 bases, with 16 bases between them. CDR1 and CDR2 from the germline V gene are ENHRY and SYGVKD. In nucleotides, the CDR3 is TGTGCCATCAGTAACCGGGACTTCCCACAGACCCAGTACTTC. Translating gives CAISNRDFPQTQYF.

The V call is TRBV6-5, the J call TRBJ2-7, with D perhaps TRBD1 (5 bases). Trimming removed 0 bases from V and 1 base from J, with 10 bases in between. The CDR3 spans 15 residues. Germline CDR1 MNHEY, CDR2 SVGAGI. CDR3: CASSYSRTTSYEQYF. The CDR3 DNA follows: TGTGCCAGCAGTTACTCGAGGACAACATCCTACGAGCAGTACTTC.

This clonotype was detected many times. The chain uses TRBV20-1 and TRBJ2-7; 7 bases match TRBD1. V shed 3 bases, J shed 0 bases, and the junction held 5 bases outside the gene matches. CDR1 and CDR2 from the germline V gene are DFQATT and SNEGSKA (reference sequence). The CDR3 extends over 14 amino acids. In DNA form, the CDR3 reads TGCAGTGCTAGGGACAGGAGGAGCTCCTACGAGCAGTACTTC. It translates to CSARDRRSSYEQYF.

The CDR3 region has the DNA TGTGCCAACCCATCGGGGCATGGCTACACCTTC. Residues: CANPSGHGYTF. V gene TRBV25-1 combines with J gene TRBJ1-2, with D maybe TRBD1 (5 bases). Trimming removed 10 bases at V and 6 bases at J, with 12 bases between. Germline-derived CDR1 and CDR2 are MGHDK and SYGVNS. CDR3 length equals 11 residues.

This clonotype came up many times. The chain has TRBV19 and TRBJ2-7; D call uncertain. Trimming shortened V by 6 bases and J by 0 bases, and 15 bases separated the two germline ends. Germline loops: CDR1 LNHDA, CDR2 SQIVND (reference sequence). The CDR3 length is 15 residues. This chain's CDR3 is CASSNILRSSYEQYF. The CDR3 DNA is TGTGCCAGTAGCAATATACTCAGGAGCTCCTACGAGCAGTACTTC.

At least ten counts were recorded for this clonotype. V usage is TRBV29-1 and J usage is TRBJ1-1; D not resolved. Per germline, CDR1 SQVTM and CDR2 ANQGSEA. V gave up 1 base and J gave up 1 base, with 7 bases separating them. The CDR3 sequence is 13 residues long. CDR3 sequence: CSVEAGSNTEAFF. The CDR3 DNA reads as TGCAGCGTTGAAGCTGGTTCGAACACTGAAGCTTTCTTT. Full variable domain (outside the CDR3, taken from reference TRBV29-1 and TRBJ1-1): SAVISQKPSRDICQRGTSLTIQCQVDSQVTMMFWYRQQPGQSLTLIATANQGSEATYESGFVIDKFPISRPNLTFSTLTVSNMSPEDSSIYLCSVEAGSNTEAFFGQGTRLTVV.

This clonotype occurred many times. The chain has TRBV6-5 and TRBJ1-2; D remains ambiguous. CDR1 MNHEY and CDR2 SVGAGI come from the germline V gene. The CDR3 runs 15 residues. V shed 2 bases and J shed 2 bases, with 12 bases lying between them. The chain's CDR3 is CASSYTPEGNYGYTF. The CDR3, as DNA: TGTGCCAGCAGTTACACCCCTGAGGGCAACTATGGCTACACCTTC.

There are many counts of this clonotype. J is TRBJ1-6 and V is TRBV5-1, with D tentatively TRBD1 (6 bases). The ends were cut back, 2 bases at V and 9 bases at J, with 15 bases in the middle. This CDR3 comprises 15 residues. Germline V gene lookup returns CDR1 SGHRS and CDR2 YFSETQ. As DNA, the CDR3 is TGCGCCAGCAGCTTACAGGGAGAAATCGGTTCACCCCTCCACTTT. Translation: CASSLQGEIGSPLHF.

This clonotype was detected ten times or more. CDR3 bases: TGTGCCAGCAGCCCATCCCTTACAGGGTTCTATGGCTACACCTTC. This codes for CASSPSLTGFYGYTF. This sequence joins TRBV9 and TRBJ1-2; the D gene is possibly TRBD1 (6 bases). CDR1 and CDR2 (germline): SGDLS, YYNGEE. The CDR3 totals 15 residues. Trimming left V 4 bases short and J 4 bases short, with 17 bases between.

This clonotype was seen ten or more times. The rearrangement links TRBV11-2 to TRBJ2-7; D gene unclear. V gave up 0 bases and J gave up 5 bases, with 11 bases separating them. Germline-derived CDR1 and CDR2 are SGHAT and FQNNGV. The CDR3 is 14 amino acids. CDR3 DNA: TGTGCCAGCAGCTTAGACAGCGTCCAGGACGAGCAGTACTTC. Its translation is CASSLDSVQDEQYF.

V gene TRBV20-1 combines with J gene TRBJ2-1; 15 nucleotides match TRBD2. J lost 6 bases, V lost 6 bases, and 3 bases had no gene match. This CDR3 has 14 residues. Germline V lookup: CDR1 DFQATT, CDR2 SNEGSKA (reference sequence). CDR3 DNA: TGCAGTGCATGGACTAGCGGGAGGGCCAATGAGCAGTTCTTC. It codes for CSAWTSGRANEQFF.

This clonotype was seen ten or more times. This chain uses TRBV11-2 with TRBJ2-2; TRBD2 matches 10 bases. V was clipped by 3 bases and J by 7 bases; unmatched bases: 5. This CDR3 is built from 15 residues. Germline CDR1 reads SGHAT; CDR2 reads FQNNGV. The CDR3 here is CASSFGLADSGELFF. DNA of the CDR3: TGTGCCAGCAGCTTCGGACTAGCGGACAGCGGGGAGCTGTTTTTT.

This rearrangement joins TRBV30 to TRBJ1-2; D is unresolved. The V gene lost 3 bases and the J gene lost 3 bases, with 11 bases spanning the gap. Germline V gene lookup returns CDR1 GTSNPN and CDR2 SVGIG (reference sequence). This CDR3 contains 13 residues. CDR3 in amino acids: CAWSAWEDYGYTF. In DNA form, the CDR3 reads TGTGCCTGGAGCGCCTGGGAGGACTATGGCTACACCTTC.

In this sample, this clonotype turned up many times. The CDR3, as DNA: TGCGCCAGCACCTACAACAATCCCACTAACTATGGCTACACCTTC. Protein product: CASTYNNPTNYGYTF. V gene TRBV5-1 combines with J gene TRBJ1-2; no clear D. The CDR3 has 15 residues. The ends were cut back, 6 bases at V and 0 bases at J, with 15 bases in the middle. Germline CDR1 reads SGHRS; CDR2 reads YFSETQ. Full variable domain (outside the CDR3, taken from reference TRBV5-1 and TRBJ1-2): KAGVTQTPRYLIKTRGQQVTLSCSPISGHRSVSWYQQTPGQGLQFLFEYFSETQRNKGNFPGRFSGRQFSNSRSEMNVSTLELGDSALYLCASTYNNPTNYGYTFGSGTRLTVV.

At least ten counts were recorded for this clonotype. J is TRBJ2-7 and V is TRBV29-1; 7 nucleotides align to TRBD1. The germline CDR1 and CDR2 sequences are SQVTM and ANQGSEA. Trimming removed 6 bases from V and 0 bases from J; junction bases left unmatched: 8. The CDR3 contains 14 residues. The CDR3 coding sequence is TGCAGCGTAGCCGGACAGGCTAACTCCTACGAGCAGTACTTC. Translated: CSVAGQANSYEQYF.

In its sample, this clonotype was seen many times. The V gene is TRBV10-1, the J gene TRBJ1-1; 10 bases fit TRBD1. V lost 7 bases, J lost 7 bases, and 6 bases stayed unmatched. The germline V gene encodes CDR1 WNHNN and CDR2 SYGVQD (reference sequence). CDR3 length equals 13 residues. CDR3 DNA: TGCGCCAGCAACCGGGACAGGGGAGATGAAGCTTTCTTT. Its protein product is CASNRDRGDEAFF.

This clonotype showed up many times. The chain has TRBV12-3 or TRBV12-4 and TRBJ1-5, with D perhaps matching TRBD1 (6 bases). The CDR3 runs to 19 residues. Trimming took 4 bases from V and 0 from J, leaving 22 bases between them. CDR3 DNA sequence: TGTGCCAGCAGTTGCGGACCGGGGGGCGCGGGATATAGCAATCAGCCCCAGCATTTT. Its translation is CASSCGPGGAGYSNQPQHF.

This clonotype came up many times. The chain links TRBV7-8 to TRBJ1-2, with D possibly matching TRBD1 (6 bases). Per the germline V gene, CDR1 is SGHVS and CDR2 is FQNEAQ. Trimming left V 1 base short and J 2 bases short, with 17 bases between. The CDR3 runs 17 residues. This chain's CDR3 is CASSLERGDYPNYGYTF. CDR3 sequence (DNA): TGTGCCAGCAGCTTAGAGAGGGGGGACTACCCAAACTATGGCTACACCTTC.

This clonotype was observed at least ten times. CDR3 nucleotide sequence: TGTGCCAGTAGCCAGGTAATTGGTGGGAACTACGAGCAGTACTTC. As protein: CASSQVIGGNYEQYF. The chain links TRBV19 to TRBJ2-7; D ambiguous. V was trimmed by 6 bases and J by 3 bases, leaving 18 bases between them. Germline CDR1 reads LNHDA; CDR2 reads SQIVND (reference sequence). The CDR3 has 15 residues.

This clonotype turned up a few times. A single base separates this from a much larger clone, so it may be a read error. V usage is TRBV5-1 and J usage is TRBJ1-1; 7 bases match TRBD1. Germline CDR1 reads SGHRS; CDR2 reads YFSETQ. The CDR3 covers 11 residues. Losses at the gene ends were 2 bases for V and 12 bases for J; bases not matched to a gene: 4. CDR3 nucleotides: TGCGCCAGCAGCTTTGGACAGGAATCTTTCTTT. It encodes CASSFGQESFF.

The table lists this clonotype with many counts. CDR3 in DNA: TGCGCCAGCAGCTTGGAGGGGGGGTCGGGGCCCCTCTATGGCTACACCTTC. As protein: CASSLEGGSGPLYGYTF. V usage is TRBV5-1 and J usage is TRBJ1-2, with D maybe TRBD1 (6 bases). The germline CDR1 and CDR2 sequences are SGHRS and YFSETQ. V was pared by 0 bases and J by 4 bases, with 19 bases between. The CDR3 consists of 17 residues.